The entry that follows covers one T cell receptor (beta chain) sequence. This record belongs to a study of blood T cell repertoires in COVID-19. Background on the study: From the United States, Italy and Spain came samples of acute and convalescent COVID-19. PBMCs, B-cell-depleted T cells, or T cells provided the cDNA or gDNA that made up the material.

In the source study's methods: Amplification of reference gene primers was used by the study to estimate nucleated cell counts. TCRdb's table, derived via immunoSEQ multiplex PCR, lists solely in-frame clones and lacks some. Clonal size and the V and J genes are those of that table, whereas D and trimming came from the DNA. The data show around 170,000 clones, about four fifths seen once. The CDR3 sequence is 16 residues long. Per germline, CDR1 LNHDA and CDR2 SQIVND (reference sequence). V lost 5 bases to trimming and J lost 0 bases; unmatched junction nucleotides: 7. The sequence derives from a woman aged 80 or over with acute or convalescent COVID-19. The source material was peripheral blood. This chain connects TRBV19 to TRBJ2-3, with 8 bases matching TRBD1. The CDR3 here is CASSPNRGASTDTQYF. The CDR3 coding sequence is TGTGCCAGTAGTCCCAACAGGGGGGCTAGCACAGATACGCAGTATTTT.